This passage covers 8 T cell receptor beta chains from one sample sequenced in a study of OX40 agonist ivuxolimab in advanced cancers. Libraries were prepared by immunoSEQ multiplex PCR; TCRdb keeps only in-frame clonotypes and omits some of them. The sample records around 62,000 clones, about 83% being singletons. The specimen was CD4+ or CD8+ T cells sorted from blood, collected in a trial of the OX40 agonist ivuxolimab. These receptors originate from an adult with an advanced solid tumor such as melanoma, head and neck, liver or kidney cancer.

V usage is TRBV10-2 and J usage is TRBJ1-5, with D uncertain. Looked up from germline, CDR1 is WSHSY and CDR2 is SAAADI. V lost 6 bases, J lost 2 bases, and 17 bases lay in between. This CDR3 has 16 amino acids. The CDR3, as DNA: TGCGCCAGCAGGGAGACCGGCGGGGAGGGCAATCAGCCCCAGCATTTT. Translating gives CASRETGGEGNQPQHF.

The chain joins TRBV19 to TRBJ1-2; TRBD1 matches 9 bases. V lost 7 bases and J lost 5; bases outside the gene matches: 11. The germline CDR1 and CDR2 sequences are LNHDA and SQIVND (reference sequence). The CDR3 is 15 residues long. Here the CDR3 reads CASTPTTGTGYGYTF. CDR3 bases: TGTGCCAGTACCCCGACGACAGGGACAGGGTATGGCTACACCTTC.

The V call is TRBV6-6, the J call TRBJ2-5; no definite D call. V shed 9 bases and J shed 5 bases, with 10 bases lying between them. CDR1 and CDR2 (germline): MNHNY, SVGAGI (reference sequence). The CDR3 is made up of 11 amino acids. CDR3 nucleotide sequence: TGTGCCAGTACATACCGGGAGACCCAGTACTTC. This gives the protein CASTYRETQYF.

The chain links TRBV19 to TRBJ2-3, with 16 bases that match TRBD2. CDR1 LNHDA and CDR2 SQIVND come from the germline V gene (reference sequence). This CDR3 region has 16 residues. V lost 5 bases, J lost 7 bases, and 6 bases stayed unmatched. The DNA for the CDR3 is TGTGCCAGTAGTGCGGGACTAGCGGGGGGGCTATATACGCAGTATTTT. Its translation is CASSAGLAGGLYTQYF.

The chain combines TRBV5-1 with TRBJ1-4; D may be TRBD1 (5 bases). Trimming took 6 bases from V and 7 from J, leaving 16 bases between them. Per the germline V gene, CDR1 is SGHRS and CDR2 is YFSETQ. This CDR3 is built from 14 residues. The CDR3 sequence: CASTPSGQGEKLFF. In DNA, the CDR3 is TGCGCCAGCACCCCTTCGGGGCAAGGTGAAAAACTGTTTTTT.

The genes are TRBV5-1 and TRBJ2-1; 7 bases agree with TRBD1. J lost 6 bases, V lost 0 bases, and 3 bases had no gene match. The CDR3 contains 14 residues. Germline CDR1 SGHRS, CDR2 YFSETQ. In DNA form, the CDR3 reads TGCGCCAGCAGCTTGGGAGGGGGCTTCAATGAGCAGTTCTTC. Protein product: CASSLGGGFNEQFF.

This chain uses TRBV7-2 with TRBJ2-3; weak D call: TRBD2 (6 bases). Germline CDR1 and CDR2: SGHTA and FQGNSA. The CDR3 contains 17 residues. Trimming removed 2 bases at V and 1 base at J, with 16 bases between. CDR3 sequence reads: CASSLPRGGAGTDTQYF. In DNA form, the CDR3 reads TGTGCCAGCAGCTTACCCCGAGGAGGGGCTGGCACAGATACGCAGTATTTT.

This clone turned up a few times. The chain has TRBV21-1 and TRBJ1-5. TRBV21-1 is deemed a pseudogene. The CDR3 loop spans 13 amino acids. The CDR3 DNA reads as TGTGCCACACACCGGTTGGGCAATCAGCCCCAGCATTTT. Its protein is CATHRLGNQPQHF.